This is a list of T cell receptor beta chains from one sample in a study of PD-1 blockade in classical Hodgkin lymphoma. TCRdb's table, derived via immunoSEQ multiplex PCR, lists solely in-frame clones and lacks some. Of about 24,000 clones in the sample, about 86% were seen once. Sequencing used peripheral blood mononuclear cells (PBMCs), obtained before the fourth cycle of nivolumab. The receptors here all came from a human donor with classical Hodgkin lymphoma. Both conserved end residues are trimmed from each CDR3. Fields, in order: V gene, J gene, CDR3 protein.

>TRBV7-7|TRBJ2-2
ASSSTVGGELF
>TRBV6-5|TRBJ1-1
ASSLGTGRGTEAF
>TRBV2|TRBJ2-5
ASSEAQGLETQY
>TRBV7-9|TRBJ1-1
ASKWQQNTEAF
>TRBV5-6|TRBJ1-2
ASSFSGANYGYT
>TRBV28|TRBJ2-5
ASSLQGQETQY
>TRBV19|TRBJ2-1
ASRIGTSGYNEQF
>TRBV5-1|TRBJ2-1
ASSLGPYNEQF
>TRBV9|TRBJ1-5
ASSATGNSNQPQH
>TRBV2|TRBJ1-3
ASKKSLLRLSGNTIY
>TRBV6-1|TRBJ1-1
ASSETRGDTEAF
>TRBV4-3|TRBJ1-2
ASSQDQRRNYGYT
>TRBV5-4|.
ASSSGLFYEQY
>TRBV5-1|TRBJ2-5
ASSWDHQETQY
>TRBV10-2|TRBJ1-2
ASSVGYGYGYT
>TRBV11-2|TRBJ2-7
ASSLHSGAYEQY
>TRBV10-3|TRBJ2-5
AISGATGGQKETQY
>TRBV30|TRBJ2-7
AWGNRYYEQY
>TRBV6-6|TRBJ1-5
ASSYYRGPQPQH
>TRBV28|TRBJ1-2
ASSFGGRGLYGYT
>TRBV28|TRBJ1-1
ASRPVGQGAYFSEAF
>TRBV25-1|TRBJ1-2
ASSEFRGDYGYT
>TRBV6-5|TRBJ2-7
ASSYPTGTGYYEQY
>TRBV2|TRBJ2-5
ASREYQETQY
>TRBV6-5|TRBJ2-1
ASTSPPGQGNEQF
>TRBV28|TRBJ1-4
ASSLGNEKLF
>TRBV7-9|TRBJ2-3
ASSLAGLAGGITDTQY
>TRBV5-1|TRBJ1-3
ASSTWTGAGNTIY
>TRBV10-3|TRBJ1-1
AISESQLAEAF
>TRBV2|TRBJ2-5
ASSGQTFGETQY
>TRBV4-2|TRBJ2-7
ASSQRILDEQY
>TRBV4-3|TRBJ1-1
ASSQEGGDTLNTEAF
>TRBV20-1|TRBJ2-3
SARVRDTQY
>TRBV7-2|TRBJ2-7
ASSLMFYEQY
>TRBV7-9|TRBJ1-1
ASSLVVNTEAF
>TRBV7-9|TRBJ1-2
ASSPRTQGRGNYGYT
>TRBV27|TRBJ1-5
ASSLSGTGYSNQPQH
>TRBV28|TRBJ2-1
ASRRQISNEQF
>TRBV4-3|TRBJ1-4
ASSQEGEATEKLF
>TRBV10-2|TRBJ1-2
ASSRDLGGYYGYT
>TRBV7-6|TRBJ1-6
ASSYGTGVSPLH
>TRBV15|TRBJ1-6
ATSNRVRDILH
>TRBV11-2|TRBJ2-5
ASSLEEGDGVRWETQY
>TRBV11-2|TRBJ1-6
ASKWTARSYNSPLH
>TRBV28|TRBJ1-1
ASSRGDGTEAF
>TRBV5-5|TRBJ1-1
ASSSQAMNTEAF
>TRBV4-3|TRBJ2-5
ASSLGTSGGGAQY
>TRBV6-1|TRBJ2-7
ASSESVAGGYEQY
>TRBV28|TRBJ2-7
APDRDRAYREQY
>TRBV4-3|TRBJ1-5
ASSRGYGGLSNQPQH
>TRBV2|TRBJ1-2
ASSDETGGYGYT
>TRBV5-1|TRBJ2-3
ASSLARGNPTDTQY
>TRBV4-1|TRBJ2-7
ASSQALAEAYEQY
>TRBV11-2|TRBJ2-5
ASSFRGRWGPREAQY
>TRBV7-8|TRBJ2-1
ASSLVPKGGNEQF
>TRBV5-4|TRBJ2-7
ASSLWSEAYEQY